The clone carrying this TCR beta chain was seen only once. Using immunoSEQ multiplex PCR, the repertoire was profiled, and TCRdb retains in-frame clones only, with some absent. The sample contains some 44,000 clones, over 85% of which appear only once. Trimming pared 2 bases from V and 10 bases from J, leaving 17 bases between. CDR1 is LNHDA and CDR2 is SQIVND in the germline V gene (reference sequence). The CDR3 contains 15 residues. The sample belongs to a study of graft-versus-host responses after intestinal transplantation. Background on the study: Recipients underwent multivisceral, liver-intestinal, or isolated intestinal transplants.

The chain is built from TRBV19 and TRBJ1-4; the D gene is possibly TRBD1 (6 bases). This sequence was found in a human patient who received an intestinal transplant, so some T cells may come from the graft donor. The material sequenced was PBMCs, taken around 350 days after intestinal transplant. CDR3: CASSIRQGRGVKLFF. In DNA form, the CDR3 reads TGTGCCAGTAGTATACGGCAGGGGCGAGGAGTAAAACTGTTTTTT.